This record looks at one TCR beta chain sequence and its context. The antigen remains undetermined. Profiling relied on immunoSEQ multiplex PCR, and the TCRdb table lists in-frame clones only, not all of them. This table holds about 2.3 million clones, 80% to 95% found once. The data derive from a study of shared clonotypes between healthy human individuals. Study context: Each donor had three CD4 naive, three CD4 memory, two CD8 naive and one CD8 memory plate. Study results and caveats: The four-donor shared clonotypes exceeded non-shared clonotypes in generation probability, with non-shared ones scoring lower.

This CDR3 contains 18 residues. The germline CDR1 and CDR2 sequences are MNHEY and SMNVEV (reference sequence). Deletions cut 5 bases from V and 0 bases from J, with 20 bases between. Among the donors, all were Caucasian adults who lived in Nashville, Tennessee. Investigators divided CD4+ cells into CD45RA+ naive and CD45RA-negative memory subsets. The chain joins TRBV27 to TRBJ1-5; D not resolved. The sequencing input was naive CD4+ T cells from PBMCs. Subset: CD45RA+ positively selected. The TCR originated in a man aged 18 to 30 in good health. Some clones in this sample may be carry-over from other donors' samples. The CDR3 DNA sequence: TGTGCCAGCAGTCCCTGGTTGGCAGTGGGATATAGCAATCAGCCCCAGCATTTT. It translates to CASSPWLAVGYSNQPQHF.